The sequence of this TCR beta chain was determined in a study of CD8+ T cells in alopecia areata. The treatment here: oral pan-JAK inhibitor, 5-10 mg twice daily. This clone was seen more than once but under ten times. Following RNA extraction, reverse transcription yielded cDNA that acted as the sequencing template. Repertoires were generated with immunoSEQ multiplex PCR, while TCRdb's copy carries only in-frame clones and drops some. The data show hundreds of thousands of clones, with approximately 38% seen just once and 0.48% held by the top ten. There are 14 residues in the CDR3. Germline lookup yields CDR1 SEHNR and CDR2 FQNEAQ (reference sequence). V shed 1 base, J shed 3 bases, and the junction held 0 bases outside the gene matches.

This sample comprised CD4+ T cells sorted from blood, obtained between weeks 30 and 35, from a patient treated with tofacitinib. This sequence was found in a human donor with alopecia areata. This chain uses TRBV7-9 with TRBJ2-7, with 10 nucleotides matching TRBD2. This CDR3 reads CASSLGLAGYEQYF. CDR3 sequence (DNA): TGTGCCAGCAGCTTAGGACTAGCGGGCTACGAGCAGTACTTC. Based on the CDR3 plus reference TRBV7-9 and TRBJ2-7, the full variable domain is DTGVSQNPRHKITKRGQNVTFRCDPISEHNRLYWYRQTLGQGPEFLTYFQNEAQLEKSRLLSDRFSAERPKGSFSTLEIQRTEQGDSAMYLCASSLGLAGYEQYFGPGTRLTVT.